The 10 T cell receptor beta chains presented below share a single source sample, sequenced in a study of T cell repertoires in cytomegalovirus infection. TCRdb re-derived calls from the reads in MiXCR, one entry per CDR3 protein. The sample consists of more than 350,000 distinct CDR3 sequences, about 33% of them appearing once. The sequenced sample consisted of PBMCs. Source of these receptors: a human donor in good health (CMV status not recorded). Some clones in this sample may be carry-over from other donors' samples.

With regard to this clonotype: The junction differs from germline at one of its ends, possibly a read error. The chain uses TRBV5-6 and TRBJ2-6, with a weak D call TRBD1 (5 bases). Germline CDR1 SGHDT, CDR2 YYEEEE. The CDR3 covers 16 residues. The CDR3 sequence: CASSLGQFAGANVLTF. The DNA for the CDR3 is TGTGCAAGCAGCTTGGGGCAGTTTGCTGGGGCCAACGTCCTGACTTTC.

The sample holds a few counts of this clonotype. The J gene is TRBJ2-1, the V gene TRBV7-6; D is perhaps TRBD1 (5 bases). Germline CDR1 reads SGHVS; CDR2 reads FNYEAQ. The CDR3 has 12 residues. V was trimmed by 5 bases and J by 8 bases, leaving 10 bases between them. The CDR3 bases are TGTGCCAGCAGCCGAGACAGTCATGAGCAGTTCTTC. This codes for CASSRDSHEQFF.

Turning to this clonotype: Germline and junction disagree at one end, which may indicate a read error. DNA of the CDR3: TGTTCCAGCAGTGAGCACAGGGGCATCTACGAGCAGTACTTC. Its protein product is CSSSEHRGIYEQYF. V is TRBV6-2 or TRBV6-3 and J is TRBJ2-7, with 7 bases lining up with TRBD1. Germline V gene sequence: CDR1 MNHEY, CDR2 SVGEGT. This CDR3 has 14 amino acids.

The chain employs TRBV6-2 or TRBV6-3 and TRBJ1-5; D is possibly TRBD1 (6 bases). V gave up 4 bases and J gave up 12 bases, with 10 bases separating them. This CDR3 is built from 11 residues. CDR1 and CDR2 from the germline V gene are MNHEY and SVGEGT. In nucleotides, the CDR3 is TGTGCCAGCAGTTTCCGGGGGCGCCAGCATTTT. Protein: CASSFRGRQHF.

This clonotype was detected only a few times. The chain links TRBV29-1 to TRBJ2-7; D may match TRBD1 or TRBD2 (5 bases each). Per germline, CDR1 SQVTM and CDR2 ANQGSEA. Trimming stripped 6 bases from V and 0 bases from J, with 15 bases between. The CDR3 length is 14 residues. Written as DNA, the CDR3 is TGCAGCGTGGCACGAGGGGAGTTCTCCTACGAGCAGTACTTC. Amino acid sequence: CSVARGEFSYEQYF.

This clonotype has ten or more counts. The rearrangement uses TRBV7-2 and TRBJ2-1, with D perhaps matching TRBD1 (6 bases). Germline V gene sequence: CDR1 SGHTA, CDR2 FQGNSA. The length of the CDR3 is 18 residues. V lost 2 bases and J lost 0, with 17 bases in between. This CDR3 is CASSLTRQGTSSYNEQFF. In DNA, the CDR3 is TGTGCCAGCAGCTTAACCCGCCAGGGGACGAGCTCCTACAATGAGCAGTTCTTC.

V and J are TRBV12-3 or TRBV12-4 and TRBJ2-2; D not certain. V was clipped by 5 bases and J by 8 bases, with 9 bases between them. The CDR3 spans 12 residues. CDR3 loop: CASSPRIGELFF. In nucleotides, the CDR3 is TGTGCCAGCAGTCCCCGTATTGGGGAGCTGTTTTTT.

There are a few counts of this clonotype. J is TRBJ1-1 and V is TRBV12-3 or TRBV12-4; maybe TRBD1 (5 bases). CDR3 length equals 16 residues. With 7 bases removed from V and 1 base from J, the gap between germline ends came to 19 bases. The CDR3: CASTRGSGLTNTEAFF. The CDR3, as DNA: TGTGCCAGCACCCGGGGATCGGGGCTCACGAACACTGAAGCTTTCTTT.

The CDR3 DNA is TGTGCCAGCAGTTACGGGGGGGCGATAGGAAACACCATATATTTT. As protein: CASSYGGAIGNTIYF. The chain recombines TRBV6-5 with TRBJ1-3, with TRBD1 as a possible D gene (6 bases). The ends were cut back, 2 bases at V and 4 bases at J, with 12 bases in the middle. The CDR3 runs to 15 residues. CDR1 and CDR2 from the germline V gene are MNHEY and SVGAGI.

This clonotype was recorded a few times. This chain joins TRBV14 and TRBJ2-5; 8 nucleotides align to TRBD1. V lost 3 bases, J lost 0 bases, and 6 bases stayed unmatched. The CDR3 has 16 amino acids. The germline CDR1 and CDR2 sequences are SGHDN and FVKESK. The CDR3 region is CASSHRDRGYQETQYF. DNA for the CDR3: TGTGCCAGCAGCCACCGAGACAGGGGATACCAAGAGACCCAGTACTTC. Full variable domain (missing parts from reference TRBV14 and TRBJ2-5): EAGVTQFPSHSVIEKGQTVTLRCDPISGHDNLYWYRRVMGKEIKFLLHFVKESKQDESGMPNNRFLAERTGGTYSTLKVQPAELEDSGVYFCASSHRDRGYQETQYFGPGTRLLVL.